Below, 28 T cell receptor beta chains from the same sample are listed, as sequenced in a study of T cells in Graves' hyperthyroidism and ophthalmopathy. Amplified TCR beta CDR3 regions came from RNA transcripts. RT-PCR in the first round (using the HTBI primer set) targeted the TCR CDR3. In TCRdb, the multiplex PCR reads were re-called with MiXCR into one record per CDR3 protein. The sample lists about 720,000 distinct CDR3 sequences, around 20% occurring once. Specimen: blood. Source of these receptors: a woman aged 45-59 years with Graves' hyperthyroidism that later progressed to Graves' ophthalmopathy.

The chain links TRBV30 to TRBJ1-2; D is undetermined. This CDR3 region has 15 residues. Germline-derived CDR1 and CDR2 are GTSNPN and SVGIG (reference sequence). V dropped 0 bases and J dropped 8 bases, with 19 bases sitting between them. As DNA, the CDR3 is TGTGCCTGGAGTGTACGGATCCGGGATTCGTGGGGCTACACCTTC. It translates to CAWSVRIRDSWGYTF.

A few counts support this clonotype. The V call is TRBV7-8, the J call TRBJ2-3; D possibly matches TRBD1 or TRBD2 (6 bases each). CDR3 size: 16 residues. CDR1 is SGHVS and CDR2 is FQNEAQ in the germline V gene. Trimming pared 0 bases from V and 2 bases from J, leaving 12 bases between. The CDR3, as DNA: TGTGCCAGCAGCTTAGCGGGGGGCCCTATCACAGATACGCAGTATTTT. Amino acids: CASSLAGGPITDTQYF.

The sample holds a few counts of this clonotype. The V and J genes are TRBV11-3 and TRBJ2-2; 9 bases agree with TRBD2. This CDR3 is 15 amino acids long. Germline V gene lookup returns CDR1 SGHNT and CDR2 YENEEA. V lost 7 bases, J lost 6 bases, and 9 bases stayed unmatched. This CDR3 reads CASTSRGGVAGELFF. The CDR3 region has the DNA TGTGCCAGCACCTCTCGCGGGGGGGTTGCCGGGGAGCTGTTTTTT.

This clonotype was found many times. The CDR3 nucleotides are TGTGCCAGCAGCCAAGACCTAGCACCCACAGATACGCAGTATTTT. Translation: CASSQDLAPTDTQYF. The gene calls are TRBV3-1 and TRBJ2-3, with D possibly being TRBD2 (5 bases). CDR1 is LGHDT and CDR2 is YNNKEL in the germline V gene (reference sequence). Trimming took 0 bases from V and 2 from J, leaving 9 bases between them. CDR3 size: 15 residues.

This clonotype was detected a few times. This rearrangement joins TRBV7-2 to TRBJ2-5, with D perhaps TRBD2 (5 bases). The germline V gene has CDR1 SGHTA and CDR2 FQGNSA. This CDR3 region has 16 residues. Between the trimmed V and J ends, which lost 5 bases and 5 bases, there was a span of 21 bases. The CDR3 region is CASSPIPLGGGETQYF. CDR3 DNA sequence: TGTGCCAGCAGCCCCATCCCCCTCGGAGGTGGGGAGACCCAGTACTTC.

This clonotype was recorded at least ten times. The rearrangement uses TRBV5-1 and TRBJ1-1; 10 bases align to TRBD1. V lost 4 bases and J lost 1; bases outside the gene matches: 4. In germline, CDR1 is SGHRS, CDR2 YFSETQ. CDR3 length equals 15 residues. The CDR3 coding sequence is TGCGCCAGCAGCGTAAGACAGGGGGCGAACACTGAAGCTTTCTTT. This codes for CASSVRQGANTEAFF.

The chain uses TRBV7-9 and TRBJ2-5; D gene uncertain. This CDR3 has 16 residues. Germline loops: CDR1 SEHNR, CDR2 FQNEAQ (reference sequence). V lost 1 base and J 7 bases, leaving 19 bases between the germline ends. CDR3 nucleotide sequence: TGTGCCAGCAGCTTAGATATGGGCCTCCATGTTCGGACCCAGTACTTC. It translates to CASSLDMGLHVRTQYF.

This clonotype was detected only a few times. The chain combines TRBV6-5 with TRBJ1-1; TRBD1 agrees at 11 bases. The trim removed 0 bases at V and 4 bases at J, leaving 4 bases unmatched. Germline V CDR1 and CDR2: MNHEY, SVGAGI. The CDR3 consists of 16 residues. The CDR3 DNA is TGTGCCAGCAGTTACTCCCTGGACAGGGGGCCCACTGAAGCTTTCTTT. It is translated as CASSYSLDRGPTEAFF.

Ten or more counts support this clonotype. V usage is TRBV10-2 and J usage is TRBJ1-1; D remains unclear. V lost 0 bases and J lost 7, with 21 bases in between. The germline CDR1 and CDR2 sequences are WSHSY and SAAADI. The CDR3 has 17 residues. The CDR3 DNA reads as TGCGCCAGCAGTGAGTCACTTCCCGGACCCGAGACGAATGAAGCTTTCTTT. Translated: CASSESLPGPETNEAFF.

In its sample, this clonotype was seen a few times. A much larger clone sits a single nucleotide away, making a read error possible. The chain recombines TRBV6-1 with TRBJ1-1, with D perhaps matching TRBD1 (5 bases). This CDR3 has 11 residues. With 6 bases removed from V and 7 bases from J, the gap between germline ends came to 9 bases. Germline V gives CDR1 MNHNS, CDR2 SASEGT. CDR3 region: CASSLTVEAFF. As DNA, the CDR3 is TGTGCCAGCAGCTTGACAGTTGAAGCTTTCTTT.

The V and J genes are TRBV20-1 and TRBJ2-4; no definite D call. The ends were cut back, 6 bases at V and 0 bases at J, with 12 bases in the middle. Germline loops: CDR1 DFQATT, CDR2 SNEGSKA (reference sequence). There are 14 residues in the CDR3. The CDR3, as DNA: TGCAGTGCCCATTCACGTCTAGCCAAAAACATTCAGTACTTC. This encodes CSAHSRLAKNIQYF.

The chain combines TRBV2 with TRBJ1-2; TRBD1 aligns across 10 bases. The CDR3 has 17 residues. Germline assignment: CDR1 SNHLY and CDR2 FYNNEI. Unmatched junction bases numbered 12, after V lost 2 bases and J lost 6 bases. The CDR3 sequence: CASSERGVRDRGDGYTF. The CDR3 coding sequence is TGTGCCAGCAGTGAAAGAGGGGTTAGGGACAGGGGAGATGGCTACACCTTC.

This CDR3 reads CASSASGSGADYGYTF. CDR3 nucleotides: TGTGCCAGCAGCGCAAGTGGAAGTGGGGCCGACTATGGCTACACCTTC. The chain combines TRBV4-2 with TRBJ1-2; D might be TRBD1 (5 bases). The CDR3 loop spans 16 amino acids. Trimming took off 5 bases at V and 3 bases at J, with 19 bases between the two ends. Germline V gene sequence: CDR1 LGHNA, CDR2 YNFKEQ.

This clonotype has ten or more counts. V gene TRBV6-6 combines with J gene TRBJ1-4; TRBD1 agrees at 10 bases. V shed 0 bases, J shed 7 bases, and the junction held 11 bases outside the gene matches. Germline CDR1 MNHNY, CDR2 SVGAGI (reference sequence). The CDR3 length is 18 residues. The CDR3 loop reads CASSYSIHFRDRGEKLFF. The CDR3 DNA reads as TGTGCCAGCAGTTACTCGATCCACTTCCGGGACAGGGGTGAAAAACTGTTTTTT.

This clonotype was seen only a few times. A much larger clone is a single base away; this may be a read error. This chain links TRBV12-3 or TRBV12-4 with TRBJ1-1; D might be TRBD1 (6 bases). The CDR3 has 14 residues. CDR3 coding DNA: TGTGTCAGCAGTTTAGAAGGGGGTATCACTGAAGCTTTCTTT. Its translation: CVSSLEGGITEAFF.

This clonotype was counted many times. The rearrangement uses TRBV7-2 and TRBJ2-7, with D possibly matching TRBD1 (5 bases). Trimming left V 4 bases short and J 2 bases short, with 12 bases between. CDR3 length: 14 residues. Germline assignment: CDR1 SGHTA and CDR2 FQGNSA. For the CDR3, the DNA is TGTGCCAGCAGCTCGGACATGTCGACCTACGAGCAGTACTTC. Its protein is CASSSDMSTYEQYF.

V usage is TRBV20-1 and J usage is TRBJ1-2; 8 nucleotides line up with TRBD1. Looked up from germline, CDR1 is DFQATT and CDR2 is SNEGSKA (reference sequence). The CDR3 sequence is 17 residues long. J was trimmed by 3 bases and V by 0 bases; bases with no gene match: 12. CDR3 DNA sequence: TGCAGTGCTAGAGATAACTATGCAGGGGGCTTGGACTATGGCTACACCTTC. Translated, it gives CSARDNYAGGLDYGYTF.

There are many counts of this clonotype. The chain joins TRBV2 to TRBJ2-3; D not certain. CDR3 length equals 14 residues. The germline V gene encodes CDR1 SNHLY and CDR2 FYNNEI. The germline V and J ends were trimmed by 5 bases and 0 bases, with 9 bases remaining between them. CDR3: CASSHQSSTDTQYF. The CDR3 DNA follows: TGTGCCAGCAGTCACCAGTCTAGCACAGATACGCAGTATTTT.

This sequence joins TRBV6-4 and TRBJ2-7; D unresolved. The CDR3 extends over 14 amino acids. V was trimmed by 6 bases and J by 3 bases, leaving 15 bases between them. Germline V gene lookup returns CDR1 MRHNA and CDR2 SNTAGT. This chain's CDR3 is CASSARTDGYEQYF. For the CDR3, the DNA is TGTGCCAGCAGCGCCCGGACGGACGGCTACGAGCAGTACTTC.

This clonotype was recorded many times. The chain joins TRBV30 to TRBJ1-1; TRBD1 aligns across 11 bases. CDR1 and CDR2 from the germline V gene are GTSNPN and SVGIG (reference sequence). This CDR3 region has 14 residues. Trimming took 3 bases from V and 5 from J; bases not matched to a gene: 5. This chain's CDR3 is CAWSWTGGLTEAFF. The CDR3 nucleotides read TGTGCCTGGAGCTGGACAGGGGGCTTAACTGAAGCTTTCTTT.

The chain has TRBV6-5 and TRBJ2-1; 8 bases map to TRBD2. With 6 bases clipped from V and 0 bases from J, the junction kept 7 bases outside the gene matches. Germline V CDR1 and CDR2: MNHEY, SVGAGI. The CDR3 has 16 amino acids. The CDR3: CASRLLAEASYNEQFF. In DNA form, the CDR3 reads TGTGCCAGCAGGTTACTAGCGGAGGCCTCCTACAATGAGCAGTTCTTC.

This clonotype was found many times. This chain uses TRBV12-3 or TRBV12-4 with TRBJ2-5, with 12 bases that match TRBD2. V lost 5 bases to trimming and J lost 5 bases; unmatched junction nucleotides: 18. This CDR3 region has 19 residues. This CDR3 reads CASSPGASGGDLPGETQYF. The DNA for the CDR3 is TGTGCCAGCAGTCCTGGGGCTAGCGGGGGGGACCTGCCGGGTGAGACCCAGTACTTC.

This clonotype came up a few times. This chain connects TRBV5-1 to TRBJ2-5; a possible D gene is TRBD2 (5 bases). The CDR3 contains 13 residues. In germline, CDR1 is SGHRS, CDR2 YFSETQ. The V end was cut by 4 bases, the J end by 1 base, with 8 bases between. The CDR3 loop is CASSNRGQETQYF. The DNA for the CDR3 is TGCGCCAGCAGCAACCGGGGCCAAGAGACCCAGTACTTC. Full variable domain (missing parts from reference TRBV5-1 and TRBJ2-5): KAGVTQTPRYLIKTRGQQVTLSCSPISGHRSVSWYQQTPGQGLQFLFEYFSETQRNKGNFPGRFSGRQFSNSRSEMNVSTLELGDSALYLCASSNRGQETQYFGPGTRLLVL.

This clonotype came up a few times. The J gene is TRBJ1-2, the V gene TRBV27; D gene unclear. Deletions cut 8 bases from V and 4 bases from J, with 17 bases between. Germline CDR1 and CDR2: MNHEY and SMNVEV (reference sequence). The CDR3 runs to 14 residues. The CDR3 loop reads CASRPDSYAYGYTF. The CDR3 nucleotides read TGTGCCAGCCGCCCCGATAGCTATGCCTATGGCTACACCTTC.

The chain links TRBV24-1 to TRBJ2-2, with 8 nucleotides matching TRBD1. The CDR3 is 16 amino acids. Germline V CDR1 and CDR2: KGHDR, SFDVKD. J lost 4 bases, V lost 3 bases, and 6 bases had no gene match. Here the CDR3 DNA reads TGTGCCACCAGTGATCGGACAGGGCCGAGCACCGGGGAGCTGTTTTTT. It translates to CATSDRTGPSTGELFF.

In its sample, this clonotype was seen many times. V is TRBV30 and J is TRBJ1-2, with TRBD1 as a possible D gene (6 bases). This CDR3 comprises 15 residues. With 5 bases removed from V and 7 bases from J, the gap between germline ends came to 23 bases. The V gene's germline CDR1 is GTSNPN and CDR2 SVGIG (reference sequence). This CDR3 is CAWEAWDIGPSGYTF. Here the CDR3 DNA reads TGTGCCTGGGAGGCATGGGACATCGGACCGTCTGGCTACACCTTC.

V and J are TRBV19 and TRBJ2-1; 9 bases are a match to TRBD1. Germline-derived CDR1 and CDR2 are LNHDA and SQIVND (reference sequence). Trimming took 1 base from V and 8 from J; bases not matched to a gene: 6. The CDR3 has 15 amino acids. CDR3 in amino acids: CASSIGHRGRDEQFF. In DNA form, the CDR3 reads TGTGCCAGTAGTATAGGGCACAGGGGGCGGGATGAGCAGTTCTTC.

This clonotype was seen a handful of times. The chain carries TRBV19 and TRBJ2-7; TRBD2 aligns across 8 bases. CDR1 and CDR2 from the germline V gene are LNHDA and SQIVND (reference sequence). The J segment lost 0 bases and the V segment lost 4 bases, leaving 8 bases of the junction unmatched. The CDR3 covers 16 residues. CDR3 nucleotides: TGTGCCAGTAGTACTGCCGGGACTAGAGACTCCTACGAGCAGTACTTC. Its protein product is CASSTAGTRDSYEQYF.